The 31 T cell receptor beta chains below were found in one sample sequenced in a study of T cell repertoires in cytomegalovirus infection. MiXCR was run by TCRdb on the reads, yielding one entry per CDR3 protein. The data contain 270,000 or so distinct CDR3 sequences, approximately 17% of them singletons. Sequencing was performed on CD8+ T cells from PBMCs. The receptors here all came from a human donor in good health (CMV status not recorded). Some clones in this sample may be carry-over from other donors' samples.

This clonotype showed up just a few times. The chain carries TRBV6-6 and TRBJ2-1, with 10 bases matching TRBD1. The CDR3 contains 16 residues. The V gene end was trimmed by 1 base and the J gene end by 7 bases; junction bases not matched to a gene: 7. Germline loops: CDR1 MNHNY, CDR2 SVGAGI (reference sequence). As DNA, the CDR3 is TGTGCCAGCAGTTACTTCCCCGGGACAGGGGTTAATGAGCAGTTCTTC. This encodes CASSYFPGTGVNEQFF.

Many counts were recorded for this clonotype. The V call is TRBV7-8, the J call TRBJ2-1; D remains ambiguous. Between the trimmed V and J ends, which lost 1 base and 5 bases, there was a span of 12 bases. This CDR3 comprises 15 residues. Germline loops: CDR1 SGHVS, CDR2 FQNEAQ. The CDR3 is CASSLVRGANNEQFF. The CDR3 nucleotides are TGTGCCAGCAGCTTAGTCCGAGGCGCTAACAATGAGCAGTTCTTC.

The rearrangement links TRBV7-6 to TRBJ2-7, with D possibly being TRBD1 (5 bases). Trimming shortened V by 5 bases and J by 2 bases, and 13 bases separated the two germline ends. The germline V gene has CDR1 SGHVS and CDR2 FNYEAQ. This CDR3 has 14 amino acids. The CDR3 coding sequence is TGTGCCAGCAGCCAGTCAGGGCCTACCTACGAGCAGTACTTC. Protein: CASSQSGPTYEQYF.

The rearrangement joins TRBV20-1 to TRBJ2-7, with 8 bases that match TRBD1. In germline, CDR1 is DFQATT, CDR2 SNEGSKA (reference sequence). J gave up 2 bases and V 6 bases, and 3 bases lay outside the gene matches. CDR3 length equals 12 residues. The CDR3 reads CSATDRAYEQYF. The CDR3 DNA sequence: TGCAGTGCAACGGACAGGGCCTACGAGCAGTACTTC.

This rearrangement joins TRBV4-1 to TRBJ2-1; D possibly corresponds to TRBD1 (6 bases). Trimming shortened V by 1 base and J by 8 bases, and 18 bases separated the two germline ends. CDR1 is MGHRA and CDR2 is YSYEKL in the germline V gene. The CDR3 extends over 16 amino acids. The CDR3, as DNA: TGCGCCAGCAGCCAAGGTCGGACAGTCCCTGGCGATGAGCAGTTCTTC. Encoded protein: CASSQGRTVPGDEQFF.

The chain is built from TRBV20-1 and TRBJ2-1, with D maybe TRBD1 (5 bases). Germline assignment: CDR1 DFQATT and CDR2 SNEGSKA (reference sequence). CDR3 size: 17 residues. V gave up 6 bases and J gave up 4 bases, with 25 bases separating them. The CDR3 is CSAVSKVVPGLYNEQFF. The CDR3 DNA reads TGCAGTGCCGTCTCCAAAGTTGTCCCAGGGCTGTACAATGAGCAGTTCTTC.

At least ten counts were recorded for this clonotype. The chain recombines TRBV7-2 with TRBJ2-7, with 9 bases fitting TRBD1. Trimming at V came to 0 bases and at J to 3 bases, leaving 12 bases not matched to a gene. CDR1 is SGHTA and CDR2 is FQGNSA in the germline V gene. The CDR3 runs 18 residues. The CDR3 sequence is CASSLAGLETGGFYEQYF. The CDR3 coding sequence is TGTGCCAGCAGCTTAGCGGGTTTGGAGACAGGGGGATTCTACGAGCAGTACTTC.

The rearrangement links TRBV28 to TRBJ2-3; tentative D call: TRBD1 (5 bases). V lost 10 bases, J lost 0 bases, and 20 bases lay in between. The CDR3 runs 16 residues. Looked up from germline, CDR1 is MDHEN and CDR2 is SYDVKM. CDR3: CATTENRKSSTDTQYF. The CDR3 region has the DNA TGTGCCACGACAGAGAACCGTAAATCTAGCACAGATACGCAGTATTTT.

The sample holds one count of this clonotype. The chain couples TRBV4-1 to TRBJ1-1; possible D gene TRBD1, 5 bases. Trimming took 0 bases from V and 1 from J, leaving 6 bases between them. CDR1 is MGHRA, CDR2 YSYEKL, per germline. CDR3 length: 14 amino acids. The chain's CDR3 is CASSQEGTNTEAFF. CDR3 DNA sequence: TGCGCCAGCAGCCAAGAAGGGACGAACACTGAAGCTTTCTTT.

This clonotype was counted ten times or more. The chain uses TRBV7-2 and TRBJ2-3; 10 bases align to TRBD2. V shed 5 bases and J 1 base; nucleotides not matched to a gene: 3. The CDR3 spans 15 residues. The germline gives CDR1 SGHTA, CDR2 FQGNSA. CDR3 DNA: TGTGCCAGCAGCGTTAGCGGGGGGCGCACAGATACGCAGTATTTT. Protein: CASSVSGGRTDTQYF.

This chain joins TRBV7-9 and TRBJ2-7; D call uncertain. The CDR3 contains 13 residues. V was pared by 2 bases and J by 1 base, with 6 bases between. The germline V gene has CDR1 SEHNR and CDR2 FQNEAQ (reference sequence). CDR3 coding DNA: TGTGCCAGCAGCTTATTTGCGTCCTACGAGCAGTACTTC. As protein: CASSLFASYEQYF.

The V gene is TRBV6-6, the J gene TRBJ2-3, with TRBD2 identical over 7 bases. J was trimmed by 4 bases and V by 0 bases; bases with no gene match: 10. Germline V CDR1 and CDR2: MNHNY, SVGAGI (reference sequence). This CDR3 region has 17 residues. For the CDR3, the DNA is TGTGCCAGCAGTTACTCTCGCTCTAGCGGAGATCCAGATACGCAGTATTTT. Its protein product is CASSYSRSSGDPDTQYF.

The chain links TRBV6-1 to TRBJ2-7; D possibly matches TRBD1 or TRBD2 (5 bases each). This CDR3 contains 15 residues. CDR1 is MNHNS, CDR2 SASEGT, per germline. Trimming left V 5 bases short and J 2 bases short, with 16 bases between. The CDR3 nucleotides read TGTGCCAGCAGTAGCCCCCGGGGCTATACCTACGAGCAGTACTTC. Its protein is CASSSPRGYTYEQYF.

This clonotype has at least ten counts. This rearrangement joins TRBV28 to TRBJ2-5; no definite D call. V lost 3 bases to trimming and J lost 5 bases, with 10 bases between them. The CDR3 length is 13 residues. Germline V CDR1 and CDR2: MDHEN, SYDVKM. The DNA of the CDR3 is TGTGCCAGCAGTTTTAGGGCAACGGAGACCCAGTACTTC. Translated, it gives CASSFRATETQYF.

CDR3 protein: CASSSGQTSGTYNEQFF. Here the CDR3 DNA reads TGTGCCAGCAGCTCAGGACAGACTAGCGGTACCTACAATGAGCAGTTCTTC. The chain has TRBV7-4 and TRBJ2-1, with TRBD2 matching over 9 bases. The J segment lost 2 bases and the V segment lost 4 bases, leaving 9 bases of the junction unmatched. Germline V lookup: CDR1 SGHVT, CDR2 SQSDAQ. The CDR3 is 17 amino acids.

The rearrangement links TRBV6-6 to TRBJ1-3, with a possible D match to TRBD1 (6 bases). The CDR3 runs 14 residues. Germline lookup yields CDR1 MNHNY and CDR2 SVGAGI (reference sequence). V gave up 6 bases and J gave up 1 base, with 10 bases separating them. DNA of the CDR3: TGTGCCAGCAGCATTGGACAGTCTGGAAACACCATATATTTT. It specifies CASSIGQSGNTIYF.

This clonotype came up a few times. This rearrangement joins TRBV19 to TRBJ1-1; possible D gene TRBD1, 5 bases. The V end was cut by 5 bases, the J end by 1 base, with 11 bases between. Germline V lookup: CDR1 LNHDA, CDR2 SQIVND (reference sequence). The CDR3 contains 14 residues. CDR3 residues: CASSWTPGNTEAFF. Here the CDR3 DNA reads TGTGCCAGTAGTTGGACACCTGGGAACACTGAAGCTTTCTTT.

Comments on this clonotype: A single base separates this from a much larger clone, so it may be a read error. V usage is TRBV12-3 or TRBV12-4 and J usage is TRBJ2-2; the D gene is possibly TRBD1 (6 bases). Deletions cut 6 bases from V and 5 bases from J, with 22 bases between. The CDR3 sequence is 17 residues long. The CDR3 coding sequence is TGTGCCAGCAGGTCAGTCAACTCATTCCAGGGGACCGGGGAGCTGTTTTTT. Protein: CASRSVNSFQGTGELFF.

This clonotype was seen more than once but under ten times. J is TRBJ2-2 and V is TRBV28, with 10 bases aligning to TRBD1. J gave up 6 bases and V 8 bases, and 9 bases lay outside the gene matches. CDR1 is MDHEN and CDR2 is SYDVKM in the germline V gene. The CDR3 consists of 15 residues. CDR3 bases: TGTGCCAGCGAAGAAGGACAGGGGGTTCCCGGGGAGCTGTTTTTT. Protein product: CASEEGQGVPGELFF.

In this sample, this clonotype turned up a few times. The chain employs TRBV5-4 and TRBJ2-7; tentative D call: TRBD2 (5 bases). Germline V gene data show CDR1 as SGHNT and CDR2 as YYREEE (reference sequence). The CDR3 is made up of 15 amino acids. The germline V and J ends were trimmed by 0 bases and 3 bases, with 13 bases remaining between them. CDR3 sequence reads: CASSLAGIFYYEQYF. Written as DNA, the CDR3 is TGTGCCAGCAGCTTGGCCGGGATCTTCTACTACGAGCAGTACTTC. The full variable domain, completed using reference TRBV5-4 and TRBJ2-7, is ETGVTQSPTHLIKTRGQQVTLRCSSQSGHNTVSWYQQALGQGPQFIFQYYREEENGRGNFPPRFSGLQFPNYSSELNVNALELDDSALYLCASSLAGIFYYEQYFGPGTRLTVT.

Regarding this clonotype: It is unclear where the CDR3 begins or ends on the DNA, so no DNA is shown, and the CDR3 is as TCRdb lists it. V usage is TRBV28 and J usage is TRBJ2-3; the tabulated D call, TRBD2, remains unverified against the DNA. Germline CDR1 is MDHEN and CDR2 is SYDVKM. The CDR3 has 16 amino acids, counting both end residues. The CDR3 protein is CASSTSLGTLTDTQYF.

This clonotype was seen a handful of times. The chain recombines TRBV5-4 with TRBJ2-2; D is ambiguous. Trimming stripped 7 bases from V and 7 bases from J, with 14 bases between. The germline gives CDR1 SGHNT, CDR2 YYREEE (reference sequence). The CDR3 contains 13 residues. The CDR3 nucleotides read TGTGCCAGCGGCAGTGACCGACTCGGGGAGCTGTTTTTT. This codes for CASGSDRLGELFF.

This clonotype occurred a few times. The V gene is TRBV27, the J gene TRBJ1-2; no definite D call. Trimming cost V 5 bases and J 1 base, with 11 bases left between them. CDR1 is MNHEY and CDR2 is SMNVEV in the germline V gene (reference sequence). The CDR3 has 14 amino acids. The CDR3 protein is CASSPLTNNYGYTF. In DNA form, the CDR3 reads TGTGCCAGCAGTCCCCTGACTAATAACTATGGCTACACCTTC.

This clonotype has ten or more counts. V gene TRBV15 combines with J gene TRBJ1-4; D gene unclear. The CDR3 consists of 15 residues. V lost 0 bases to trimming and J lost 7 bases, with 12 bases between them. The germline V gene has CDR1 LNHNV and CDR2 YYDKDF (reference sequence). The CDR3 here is CATSRDREGGEKLFF. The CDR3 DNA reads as TGTGCCACCAGCAGAGATAGAGAGGGTGGTGAAAAACTGTTTTTT.

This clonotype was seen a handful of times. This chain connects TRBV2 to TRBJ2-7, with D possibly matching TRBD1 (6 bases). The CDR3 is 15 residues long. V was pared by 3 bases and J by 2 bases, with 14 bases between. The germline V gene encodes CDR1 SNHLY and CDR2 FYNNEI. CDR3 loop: CASSEATGYAYEQYF. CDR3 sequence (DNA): TGTGCCAGCAGTGAGGCCACAGGGTATGCCTACGAGCAGTACTTC.

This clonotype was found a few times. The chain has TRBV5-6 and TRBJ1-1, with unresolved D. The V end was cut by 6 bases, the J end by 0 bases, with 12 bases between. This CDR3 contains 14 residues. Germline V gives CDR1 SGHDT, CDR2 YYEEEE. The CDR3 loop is CASTEGELNTEAFF. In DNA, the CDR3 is TGTGCCAGCACGGAAGGAGAGTTGAACACTGAAGCTTTCTTT.

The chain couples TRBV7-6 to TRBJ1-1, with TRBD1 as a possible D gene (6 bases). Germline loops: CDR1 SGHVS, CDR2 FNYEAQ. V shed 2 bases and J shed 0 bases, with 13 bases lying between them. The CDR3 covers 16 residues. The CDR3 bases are TGTGCCAGCAGCTTAAGGACAGAGTCCCTGAACACTGAAGCTTTCTTT. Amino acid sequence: CASSLRTESLNTEAFF.

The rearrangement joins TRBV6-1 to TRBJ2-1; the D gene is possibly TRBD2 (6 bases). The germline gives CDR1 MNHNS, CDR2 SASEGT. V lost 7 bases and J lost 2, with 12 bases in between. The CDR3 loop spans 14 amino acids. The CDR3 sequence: CASTAGGAYNEQFF. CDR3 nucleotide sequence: TGTGCCAGCACGGCCGGGGGAGCCTACAATGAGCAGTTCTTC.

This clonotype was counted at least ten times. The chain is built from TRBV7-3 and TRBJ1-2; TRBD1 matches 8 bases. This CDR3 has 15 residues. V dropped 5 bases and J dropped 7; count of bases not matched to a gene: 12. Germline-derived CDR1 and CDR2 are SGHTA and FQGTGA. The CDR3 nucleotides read TGTGCCAGCAGCCGAGGACAGGGAGCGGTTAGTGGCTACACCTTC. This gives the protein CASSRGQGAVSGYTF.

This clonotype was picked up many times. The CDR3 protein is CASSSTRDGHEKLFF. The CDR3 nucleotides are TGTGCCAGCAGTTCAACCCGGGACGGTCATGAAAAACTGTTTTTT. The chain recombines TRBV7-9 with TRBJ1-4; perhaps TRBD1 as D (5 bases). This CDR3 comprises 15 residues. Germline V lookup: CDR1 SEHNR, CDR2 FQNEAQ (reference sequence). The V end lost 6 bases, the J end lost 6 bases, and 17 bases lay between the germline ends.

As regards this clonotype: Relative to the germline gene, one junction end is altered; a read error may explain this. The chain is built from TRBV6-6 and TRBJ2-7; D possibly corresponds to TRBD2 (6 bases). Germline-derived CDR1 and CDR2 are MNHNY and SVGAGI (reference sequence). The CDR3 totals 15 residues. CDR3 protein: CANSYSTGDENEQYF. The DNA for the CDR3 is TGTGCCAACAGTTACTCGACGGGGGACGAGAACGAGCAGTACTTC.